These T cell receptor beta chains were read from a single sample in a study of blood T cell repertoires in COVID-19. Profiled with immunoSEQ multiplex PCR; TCRdb holds only in-frame clones, not every one. Found here are roughly 85,000 clones, 70% to 90% of them singletons; the top ten hold less than 35%. Sequencing was done on a sample of peripheral blood. The receptors here all came from a middle-aged man with active or convalescent COVID-19. Each CDR3 is given with its conserved first and last residue. The D gene is left open where the match is weak. Size values are once, few and many counts, or a class for expanded clones, and some rows have none.

J	V	size	D	CDR3	DNA
TRBJ2-1	TRBV28	few	.	CASSVGLGGPNEQFF	TGTGCCAGCAGTGTCGGGTTGGGGGGGCCCAATGAGCAGTTCTTC
TRBJ1-2	TRBV4-3	.	TRBD1	CASSQDRGQFYGYTF	TGCGCCAGCAGCCAAGATAGGGGACAGTTTTATGGCTACACCTTC
TRBJ2-1	TRBV20-1	.	TRBD2	CSASKWTSGSYNEQFF	TGCAGTGCTAGTAAGTGGACTAGCGGGAGCTACAATGAGCAGTTCTTC
TRBJ2-2	TRBV7-9	once	.	CASSLREGAGELFF	TGTGCCAGCAGCTTAAGAGAGGGGGCCGGGGAGCTGTTTTTT
TRBJ2-4	TRBV19	.	TRBD2	CASSRGGGAKNIQYF	TGTGCCAGTAGTAGGGGCGGGGGAGCCAAAAACATTCAGTACTTC
TRBJ2-7	TRBV9	.	.	CASSVGGSSTYEQYF	TGTGCCAGCAGCGTAGGCGGCTCTTCAACCTACGAGCAGTACTTC
TRBJ2-7	TRBV6-1	.	.	CASSEGFTGNYEQYF	TGTGCCAGCAGTGAAGGCTTTACAGGGAACTACGAGCAGTACTTC
TRBJ2-7	TRBV10-3	.	.	CAIGQGSSYEQYF	TGTGCCATCGGGCAGGGGAGCTCCTACGAGCAGTACTTC
TRBJ2-7	TRBV4-1	.	TRBD2	CASGPGGYEQYF	TGCGCCAGCGGACCGGGGGGTTACGAGCAGTACTTC
TRBJ1-5	TRBV28	.	TRBD1	CASRPGGSVQPQHF	TGTGCCAGCAGACCAGGGGGGTCAGTTCAGCCCCAGCATTTT
TRBJ1-5	TRBV10-1	.	.	CASSYSTSFYSNQPQHF	TGCGCCAGCAGTTACTCGACTTCGTTCTATAGCAATCAGCCCCAGCATTTT
TRBJ2-1	TRBV2	.	TRBD2	CASSEGVRGGYNEQFF	TGTGCCAGCAGTGAAGGTGTTCGGGGGGGCTACAATGAGCAGTTCTTC
TRBJ2-1	TRBV28	.	TRBD2	CASSFSGLAGRQFF	TGTGCCAGCAGTTTCTCGGGACTAGCGGGAAGGCAGTTCTTC
TRBJ2-3	TRBV27	.	.	CASSLDGGRSTDTQYF	TGTGCCAGCAGTTTAGACGGGGGAAGGTCGACAGATACGCAGTATTTT
TRBJ2-7	TRBV3-1/TRBV3-2	.	TRBD2	CASNSGGPIHEQYF	TGTGCCAGCAACAGCGGGGGGCCTATCCACGAGCAGTACTTC
TRBJ1-6	TRBV19	.	TRBD1	CASSISRDSGNSPLHF	TGTGCCAGTAGTATATCTCGGGACAGCGGTAATTCACCCCTCCACTTT
TRBJ2-3	TRBV3-1/TRBV3-2	.	.	CASSHGGSVDTQYF	TGTGCCAGCAGCCATGGGGGCTCCGTAGATACGCAGTATTTT
TRBJ1-1	TRBV20-1	once	.	CSASSVNTEAFF	TGCAGTGCTAGTTCGGTGAACACTGAAGCTTTCTTT
TRBJ1-4	TRBV10-1	.	TRBD1	CASSESGGGGTNEKLFF	TGCGCCAGCAGTGAGTCAGGGGGCGGAGGCACTAATGAAAAACTGTTTTTT
TRBJ1-1	TRBV19	.	.	CASSRDSYTEAFF	TGTGCCAGTAGTAGGGACTCCTACACTGAAGCTTTCTTT
TRBJ2-3	TRBV7-2	.	.	CASSLGQGFGTDTQYF	TGTGCCAGCAGCTTAGGCCAGGGGTTCGGCACAGATACGCAGTATTTT
TRBJ1-5	TRBV3-1/TRBV3-2	.	.	CASSQELGGLDQPQHF	TGTGCCAGCAGCCAAGAGTTAGGAGGGTTGGATCAGCCCCAGCATTTT
TRBJ1-3	TRBV7-6	.	.	CASSLAGRASGNTIYF	TGTGCCAGCAGCTTAGCGGGCAGAGCATCTGGAAACACCATATATTTT
TRBJ2-2	TRBV28	.	TRBD2	CASSFLGGPGTGELFF	TGTGCCAGCAGTTTTTTGGGAGGGCCCGGGACCGGGGAGCTGTTTTTT
TRBJ2-7	TRBV5-1	.	TRBD1	CASSWTGEGYEQYF	TGCGCCAGCAGCTGGACAGGGGAAGGCTACGAGCAGTACTTC
TRBJ2-2	TRBV6-1	.	.	CASSEILANTGELFF	TGTGCCAGCAGTGAAATCCTAGCGAACACCGGGGAGCTGTTTTTT
TRBJ1-2	TRBV3-1/TRBV3-2	.	TRBD1	CASSPPGGGYTF	TGTGCCAGCAGCCCTCCAGGGGGTGGCTACACCTTC
TRBJ2-7	TRBV2	.	TRBD2	CASGLAGGSSYEQYF	TGTGCCAGCGGACTAGCGGGAGGCAGCTCCTACGAGCAGTACTTC
TRBJ2-7	TRBV28	.	.	CASSSIRVYEQYF	TGTGCCAGCAGTTCTATCAGGGTTTACGAGCAGTACTTC
TRBJ2-1	TRBV18	few	TRBD2	CASSRQNPSGSFSYNEQFF	TGTGCCAGCTCCCGACAGAACCCTAGCGGGAGTTTCTCCTACAATGAGCAGTTCTTC
TRBJ1-5	TRBV19	.	TRBD1	CASSVRDRKDSNQPQHF	TGTGCCAGTAGTGTCCGGGACAGAAAAGATAGCAATCAGCCCCAGCATTTT
TRBJ1-1	TRBV12-5	.	TRBD1	CASGGTGEAFF	TGTGCTAGTGGCGGGACAGGTGAAGCTTTCTTT
TRBJ2-7	TRBV27	.	.	CASSFRGGAYEQYF	TGTGCCAGCAGTTTTAGGGGGGGAGCCTACGAGCAGTACTTC
TRBJ2-7	TRBV19	once	.	CASASKRGNEQYF	TGTGCCAGTGCCTCAAAAAGGGGGAATGAGCAGTACTTC
TRBJ2-7	TRBV29-1	.	TRBD2	CSVGRSRGASSYEQYF	TGCAGCGTTGGACGATCGCGGGGGGCTAGCTCCTACGAGCAGTACTTC
TRBJ2-1	TRBV13	.	.	CASSLPAGGWNEQFF	TGTGCCAGCAGCTTACCTGCAGGGGGGTGGAATGAGCAGTTCTTC
TRBJ2-3	TRBV5-1	.	TRBD2	CASSSSGGDTDTQYF	TGCGCCAGCAGCTCGTCGGGGGGTGACACAGATACGCAGTATTTT
TRBJ2-3	TRBV9	.	TRBD1	CASSVATGGDTQYF	TGTGCCAGCAGCGTAGCTACAGGGGGGGATACGCAGTATTTT
TRBJ2-3	TRBV6-2/TRBV6-3	.	.	CASSYGITDTQYF	TGTGCCAGCAGTTACGGCATCACAGATACGCAGTATTTT
TRBJ2-3	TRBV18	.	.	CASSPLTRSTDTQYF	TGTGCCAGCTCACCATTGACTAGAAGCACAGATACGCAGTATTTT
TRBJ1-1	TRBV2	once	TRBD1	CASSRSTGVGTEAFF	TGTGCCAGCAGTCGATCGACAGGGGTGGGCACTGAAGCTTTCTTT
TRBJ2-1	TRBV5-4	.	TRBD2	CASSFGLATTEFEQFF	TGTGCCAGCAGCTTTGGACTAGCTACTACCGAATTCGAGCAGTTCTTC
TRBJ2-3	TRBV30	.	TRBD2	CAWSVLGIAGGPRDTQYF	TGTGCCTGGAGTGTACTCGGGATAGCGGGAGGGCCCAGAGATACGCAGTATTTT
TRBJ2-7	TRBV9	once	.	CASSAEEGFREQYF	TGTGCCAGCAGCGCTGAAGAGGGTTTCCGCGAGCAGTACTTC
TRBJ1-4	TRBV18	few	TRBD1	CASSRQGAEKLFF	TGTGCCAGCTCACGACAGGGGGCGGAGAAACTGTTTTTT
TRBJ1-5	TRBV11-2	few	.	CASSLGAGYSNQPQHF	TGTGCCAGCAGCTTAGGAGCAGGCTATAGCAATCAGCCCCAGCATTTT
TRBJ2-3	TRBV29-1	.	.	CSVESGGSTDTQYF	TGCAGCGTTGAATCGGGGGGCTCCACAGATACGCAGTATTTT
TRBJ1-3	TRBV7-2	.	.	CASSLAEDRSSGNTIYF	TGTGCCAGCAGCTTAGCGGAAGACAGGAGCTCTGGAAACACCATATATTTT
TRBJ1-2	TRBV7-8	few	.	CASTKGAELVNYGYTF	TGTGCCAGCACCAAAGGGGCGGAACTTGTTAACTATGGCTACACCTTC
TRBJ2-3	TRBV5-1	.	.	CASSVRLVGTSTDTQYF	TGCGCCAGCAGCGTGAGGCTGGTAGGTACGAGCACAGATACGCAGTATTTT
TRBJ2-7	TRBV7-2	.	.	CASSSIASTYEQYF	TGTGCCAGCAGCTCTATAGCGAGTACCTACGAGCAGTACTTC
TRBJ2-4	TRBV2	.	TRBD1	CASSGTGWDIQYF	TGTGCCAGCAGTGGGACAGGATGGGACATTCAGTACTTC
TRBJ2-2	TRBV5-5	.	TRBD1	CASSAGDRGNTGELFF	TGTGCCAGCAGCGCGGGGGACAGGGGGAACACCGGGGAGCTGTTTTTT
TRBJ2-2	TRBV7-9	.	TRBD1	CASSPTGLNPSGELFF	TGTGCCAGCAGCCCGACAGGGTTAAATCCATCCGGGGAGCTGTTTTTT
TRBJ1-3	TRBV9	.	.	CANRDIRSFPGNTIYF	TGTGCCAACCGGGACATCAGAAGTTTCCCTGGAAACACCATATATTTT
TRBJ2-2	TRBV13	.	.	CASSSDTRNTGELFF	TGTGCCAGCAGCTCAGATACTAGGAACACCGGGGAGCTGTTTTTT
TRBJ2-5	TRBV10-1	.	.	CASSEATSRETQYF	TGCGCCAGCAGTGAGGCGACTAGTAGGGAGACCCAGTACTTC
TRBJ2-1	TRBV6-2/TRBV6-3	.	TRBD2	CASSYNPGGARNEQFF	TGTGCCAGCAGTTACAACCCCGGGGGGGCCCGCAATGAGCAGTTCTTC
TRBJ2-7	TRBV5-6	few	TRBD1	CASRYRGRPPYEQYF	TGTGCCAGCAGATACAGGGGGCGGCCCCCCTACGAGCAGTACTTC